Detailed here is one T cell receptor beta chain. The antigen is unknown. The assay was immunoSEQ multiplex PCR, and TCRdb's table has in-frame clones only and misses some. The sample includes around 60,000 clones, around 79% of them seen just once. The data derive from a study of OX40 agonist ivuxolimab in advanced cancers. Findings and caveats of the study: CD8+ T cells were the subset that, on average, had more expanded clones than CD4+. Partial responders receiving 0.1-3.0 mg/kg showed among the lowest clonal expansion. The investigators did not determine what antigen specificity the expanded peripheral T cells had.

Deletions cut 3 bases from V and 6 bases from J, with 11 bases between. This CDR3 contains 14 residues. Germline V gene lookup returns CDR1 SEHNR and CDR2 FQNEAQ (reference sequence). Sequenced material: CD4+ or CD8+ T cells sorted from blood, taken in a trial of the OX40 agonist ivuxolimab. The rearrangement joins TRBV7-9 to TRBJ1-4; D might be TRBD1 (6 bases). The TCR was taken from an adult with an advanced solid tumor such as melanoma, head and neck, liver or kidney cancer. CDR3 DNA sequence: TGTGCCAGCAGCTTTGGGGGGGCTGATGAAAAACTGTTTTTT. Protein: CASSFGGADEKLFF.